The source of this TCR beta chain is a study of molecular identifiers for immune sequencing clone quantification. TCRdb recomputed calls from the PCR reads with MiXCR, one row per CDR3 protein. Among 85,000 to 90,000 distinct CDR3 sequences, around a quarter were seen once, and the ten largest hold 0.78%. This clonotype was counted between two and nine times. Trimming removed 2 bases from V and 6 bases from J, with 13 bases in between. The germline CDR1 and CDR2 sequences are MNHNS and SASEGT. The CDR3 runs 14 residues. J is TRBJ1-1 and V is TRBV6-1; possible D gene TRBD1, 6 bases. Material for sequencing was naive CD8+ T cells from blood, with Jurkat cell RNA spiked in. Stated subset: FACS-sorted CD8+CD4-CCR7+CD45RA+ naive T cells. The TCR sequence derives from a human donor in good health. Some libraries in this study had Jurkat cell RNA spiked in. For the CDR3, the DNA is TGTGCCAGCAGTGAAACAGGGATTTTCCCTGAAGCTTTCTTT. Its translation: CASSETGIFPEAFF.